This T cell receptor beta chain is from a study of regulatory T cells in long-lasting Graves disease. Study-wide findings and caveats: Persistent Graves' patients showed less TCR diversity than newly diagnosed patients showed.

This CDR3 contains 15 residues. Looked up from germline, CDR1 is SNHLY and CDR2 is FYNNEI. V shed 6 bases, J shed 6 bases, and the junction held 7 bases outside the gene matches. With iRepertoire HTBI primers and Arm-PCR of CDR3 regions, TCR beta libraries were built. Each CDR3 protein is one row after TCRdb ran MiXCR on the multiplex PCR reads. The table lists roughly 420,000 distinct CDR3 sequences, 16% of them singletons, with under 30% in the top ten. This clonotype was counted ten times or more. Its antigen remains unidentified. As to time point: newly diagnosed GD, antithyroid drugs for less than 3 months. The TCR library used RNA extracted from PBMCs. This sample also belongs to another study, concerning T cells in Graves' hyperthyroidism and ophthalmopathy. That source reports: No progression to ophthalmopathy during 18 months of follow-up defined stable disease.

The genes are TRBV2 and TRBJ2-5, with TRBD2 matching over 13 bases. This clonotype was obtained from a woman aged 18-29 years with Graves disease. Sequenced here: peripheral blood mononuclear cells (PBMCs), sampled at new diagnosis, from a patient treated with antithyroid drugs. The CDR3 here is CASRARTSGRQTQYF. The CDR3 bases are TGTGCCAGCAGGGCCAGGACTAGCGGGAGACAGACCCAGTACTTC.